The present T cell receptor (beta chain) was sequenced within a study of regulatory T cells in long-lasting Graves disease. Background on the study: Patients newly diagnosed with Graves' had been on antithyroid drugs for under 3 months. Study-level points and caveats: Clonotypes that were public and shared totalled 2,741 in persistent patients versus roughly 1,000 in new patients. Under persistent disease, TRBV28, TRBJ1-2 and TRBJ2-5 were used preferentially.

This CDR3 comprises 16 residues. Germline V CDR1 and CDR2: LNHNV, YYDKDF (reference sequence). Trimming at V came to 2 bases and at J to 2 bases, leaving 8 bases not matched to a gene. In building TCR beta libraries, iRepertoire HTBI primers were used together with Arm-PCR of CDR3 regions. MiXCR was run by TCRdb on the multiplex PCR reads, yielding one entry per CDR3 protein. The sample lists 420,000 or so distinct CDR3 sequences, about 15% occurring once. Time point specified: newly diagnosed GD, antithyroid drugs for less than 3 months. PBMC RNA served as the TCR library source. Concerning this clonotype: As yet, its antigen is unknown.

Separately, the same data were catalogued under a study of T cells in Graves' hyperthyroidism and ophthalmopathy. Per that study: Blood also held most thyroid clonotypes expanded beyond 0.001.

This TCR derives from a woman aged 18-30 years with Graves disease. The chain employs TRBV15 and TRBJ1-1, with 7 bases matching TRBD1. The specimen was peripheral blood mononuclear cells (PBMCs), collected at new diagnosis, from a patient treated with antithyroid drugs. In DNA, the CDR3 is TGTGCCACCAGCAGATACCTGGGACAGCAAAACACTGAAGCTTTCTTT. Translation: CATSRYLGQQNTEAFF.